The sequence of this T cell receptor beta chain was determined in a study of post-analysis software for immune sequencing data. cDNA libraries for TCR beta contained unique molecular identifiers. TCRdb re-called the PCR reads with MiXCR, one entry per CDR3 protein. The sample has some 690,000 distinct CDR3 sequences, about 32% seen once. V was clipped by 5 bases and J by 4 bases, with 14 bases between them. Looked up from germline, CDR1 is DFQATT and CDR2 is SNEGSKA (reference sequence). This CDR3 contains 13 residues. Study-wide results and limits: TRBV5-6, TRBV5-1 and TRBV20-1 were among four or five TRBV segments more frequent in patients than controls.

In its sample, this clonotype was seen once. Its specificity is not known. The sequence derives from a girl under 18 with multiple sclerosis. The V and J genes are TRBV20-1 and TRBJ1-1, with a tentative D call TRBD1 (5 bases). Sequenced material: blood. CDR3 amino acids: CSASRAVGTEAFF. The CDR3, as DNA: TGCAGTGCTTCCAGGGCGGTCGGCACTGAAGCTTTCTTT.